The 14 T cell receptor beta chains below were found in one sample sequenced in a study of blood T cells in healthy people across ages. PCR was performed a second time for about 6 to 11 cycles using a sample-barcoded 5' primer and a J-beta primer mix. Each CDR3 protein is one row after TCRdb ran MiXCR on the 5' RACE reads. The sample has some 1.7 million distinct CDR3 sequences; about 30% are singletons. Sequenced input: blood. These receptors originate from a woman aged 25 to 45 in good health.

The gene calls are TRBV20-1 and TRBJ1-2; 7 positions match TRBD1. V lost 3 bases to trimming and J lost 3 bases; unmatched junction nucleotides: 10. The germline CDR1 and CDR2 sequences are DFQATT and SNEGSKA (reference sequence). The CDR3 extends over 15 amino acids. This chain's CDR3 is CSARTTYGTDYGYTF. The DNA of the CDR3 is TGCAGTGCTAGGACTACATACGGGACAGACTATGGCTACACCTTC.

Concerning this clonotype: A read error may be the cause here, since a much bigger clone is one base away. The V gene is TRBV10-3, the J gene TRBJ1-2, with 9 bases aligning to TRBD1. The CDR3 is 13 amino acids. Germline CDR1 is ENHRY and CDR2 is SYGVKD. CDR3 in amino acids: CVISWTGDYGYTF. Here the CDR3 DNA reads TGTGTCATCAGTTGGACAGGGGACTATGGCTACACCTTC.

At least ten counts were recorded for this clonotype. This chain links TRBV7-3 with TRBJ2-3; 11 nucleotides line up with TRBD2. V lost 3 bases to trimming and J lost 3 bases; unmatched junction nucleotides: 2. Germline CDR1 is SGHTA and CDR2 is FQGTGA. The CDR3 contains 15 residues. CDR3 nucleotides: TGTGCCAGCAGCTTTGGGACTAGCGGAACAGATACGCAGTATTTT. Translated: CASSFGTSGTDTQYF. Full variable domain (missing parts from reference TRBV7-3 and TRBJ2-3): GAGVSQTPSNKVTEKGKYVELRCDPISGHTALYWYRQSLGQGPEFLIYFQGTGAADDSGLPNDRFFAVRPEGSVSTLKIQRTERGDSAVYLCASSFGTSGTDTQYFGPGTRLTVL.

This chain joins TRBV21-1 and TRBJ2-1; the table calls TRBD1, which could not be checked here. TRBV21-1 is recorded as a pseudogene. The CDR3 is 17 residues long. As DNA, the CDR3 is TGTGCCAGCAGCCTGATGTTGGGCGGGACTGCCTACAATGAGCAGTTCTTC. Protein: CASSLMLGGTAYNEQFF.

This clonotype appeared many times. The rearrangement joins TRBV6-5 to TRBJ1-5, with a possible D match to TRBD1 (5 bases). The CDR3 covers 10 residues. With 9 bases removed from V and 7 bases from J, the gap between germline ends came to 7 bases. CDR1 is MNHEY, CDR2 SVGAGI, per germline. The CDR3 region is CASGAQPQHF. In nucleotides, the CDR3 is TGTGCCAGTGGGGCCCAGCCCCAGCATTTT.

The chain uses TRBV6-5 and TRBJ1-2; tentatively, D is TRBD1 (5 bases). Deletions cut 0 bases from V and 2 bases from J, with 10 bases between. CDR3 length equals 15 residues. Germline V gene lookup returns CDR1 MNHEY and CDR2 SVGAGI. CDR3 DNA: TGTGCCAGCAGTTACTCGGCAGGGATAAACTATGGCTACACCTTC. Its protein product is CASSYSAGINYGYTF.

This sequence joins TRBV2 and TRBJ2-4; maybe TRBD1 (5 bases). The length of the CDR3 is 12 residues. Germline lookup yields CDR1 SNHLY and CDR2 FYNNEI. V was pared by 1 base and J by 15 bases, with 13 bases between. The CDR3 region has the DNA TGTGCCAGCAGTGAAGTGGTCGCAGGGCGGTACTTC. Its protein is CASSEVVAGRYF.

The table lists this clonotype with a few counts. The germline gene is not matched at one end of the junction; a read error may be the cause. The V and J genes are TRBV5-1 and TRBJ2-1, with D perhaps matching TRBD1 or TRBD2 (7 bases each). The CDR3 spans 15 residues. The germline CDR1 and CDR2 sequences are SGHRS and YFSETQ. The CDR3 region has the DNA TGCGTCAGCAGCTTGGCGCAGGGGGGGGACAATGAGCAGTTCTTC. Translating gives CVSSLAQGGDNEQFF.

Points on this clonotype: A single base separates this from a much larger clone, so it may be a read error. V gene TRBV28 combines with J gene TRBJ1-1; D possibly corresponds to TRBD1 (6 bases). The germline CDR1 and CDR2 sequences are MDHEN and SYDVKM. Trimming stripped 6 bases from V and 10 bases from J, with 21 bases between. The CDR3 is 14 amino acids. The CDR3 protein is CASRSRDITYGAFF. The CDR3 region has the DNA TGTGCCAGCAGGTCCCGGGACATCACATACGGAGCTTTCTTT.

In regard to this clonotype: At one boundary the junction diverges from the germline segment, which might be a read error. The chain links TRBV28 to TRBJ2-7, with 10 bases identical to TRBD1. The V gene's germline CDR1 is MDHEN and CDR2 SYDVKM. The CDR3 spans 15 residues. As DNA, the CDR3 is TGTGCCAGCAGCCCTTCTCCGACAGGGGGCTACGAGCGGTACTTC. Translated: CASSPSPTGGYERYF. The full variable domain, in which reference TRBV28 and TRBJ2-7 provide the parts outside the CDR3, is DVKVTQSSRYLVKRTGEKVFLECVQDMDHENMFWYRQDPGLGLRLIYFSYDVKMKEKGDIPEGYSVSREKKERFSLILESASTNQTSMYLCASSPSPTGGYERYFGPGTRLTVT.

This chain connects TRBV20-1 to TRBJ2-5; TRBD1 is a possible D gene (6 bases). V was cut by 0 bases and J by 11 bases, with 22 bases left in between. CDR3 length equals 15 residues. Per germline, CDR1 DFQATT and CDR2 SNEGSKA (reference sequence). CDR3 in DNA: TGCAGTGCTAGAGATCAAAGAGCAAAGAAAAGGGGGCAGTACTTC. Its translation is CSARDQRAKKRGQYF.

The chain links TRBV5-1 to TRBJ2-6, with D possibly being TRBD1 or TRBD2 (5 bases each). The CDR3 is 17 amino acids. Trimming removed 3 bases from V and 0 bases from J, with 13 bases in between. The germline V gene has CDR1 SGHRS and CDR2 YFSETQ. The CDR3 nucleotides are TGCGCCAGCAGCTCCCCGGGACCAAGCTCTGGGGCCAACGTCCTGACTTTC. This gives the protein CASSSPGPSSGANVLTF.

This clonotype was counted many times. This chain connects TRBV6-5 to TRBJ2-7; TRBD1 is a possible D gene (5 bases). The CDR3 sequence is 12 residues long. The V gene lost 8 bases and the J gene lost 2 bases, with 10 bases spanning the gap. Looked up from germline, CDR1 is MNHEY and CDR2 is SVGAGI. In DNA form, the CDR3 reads TGTGCCAGCTCGGACAAACCCTACGAGCAGTACTTC. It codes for CASSDKPYEQYF.

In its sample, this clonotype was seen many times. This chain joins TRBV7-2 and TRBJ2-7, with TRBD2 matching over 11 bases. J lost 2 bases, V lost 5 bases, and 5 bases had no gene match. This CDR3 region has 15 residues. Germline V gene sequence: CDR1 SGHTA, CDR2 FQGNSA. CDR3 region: CASSPTSGSPYEQYF. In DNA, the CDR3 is TGTGCCAGCAGCCCCACTAGCGGGAGCCCCTACGAGCAGTACTTC.